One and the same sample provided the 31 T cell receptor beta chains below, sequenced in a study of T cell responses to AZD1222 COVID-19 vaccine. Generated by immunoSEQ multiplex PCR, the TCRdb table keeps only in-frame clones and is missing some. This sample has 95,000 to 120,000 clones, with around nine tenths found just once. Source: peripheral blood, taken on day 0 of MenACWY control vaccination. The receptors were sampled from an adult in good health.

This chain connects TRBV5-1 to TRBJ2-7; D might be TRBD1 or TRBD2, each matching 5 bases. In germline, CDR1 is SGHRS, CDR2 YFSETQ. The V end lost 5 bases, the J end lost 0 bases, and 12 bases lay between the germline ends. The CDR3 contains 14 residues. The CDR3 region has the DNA TGCGCCAGCAGATTTTCAGGGAGCTCCTACGAGCAGTACTTC. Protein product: CASRFSGSSYEQYF.

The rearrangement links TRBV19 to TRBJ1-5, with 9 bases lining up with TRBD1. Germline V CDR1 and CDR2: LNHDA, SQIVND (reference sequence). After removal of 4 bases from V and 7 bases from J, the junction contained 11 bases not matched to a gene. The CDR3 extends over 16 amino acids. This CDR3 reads CASSTLTGGAAQPQHF. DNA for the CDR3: TGTGCCAGTAGTACCCTGACAGGGGGAGCGGCACAGCCCCAGCATTTT.

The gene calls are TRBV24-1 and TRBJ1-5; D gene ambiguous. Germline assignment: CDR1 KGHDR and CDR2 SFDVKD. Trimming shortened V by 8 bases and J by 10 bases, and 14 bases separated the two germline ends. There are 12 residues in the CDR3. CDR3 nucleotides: TGTGCCACCAATTTCATGGAGAAACCCCAGCATTTT. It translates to CATNFMEKPQHF.

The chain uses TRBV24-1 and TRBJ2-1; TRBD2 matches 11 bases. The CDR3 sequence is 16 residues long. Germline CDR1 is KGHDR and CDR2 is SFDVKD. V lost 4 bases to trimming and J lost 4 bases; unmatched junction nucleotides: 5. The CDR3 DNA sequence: TGTGCCACCAGTGAGCCGACTAGCGGGGCATACAATGAGCAGTTCTTC. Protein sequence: CATSEPTSGAYNEQFF.

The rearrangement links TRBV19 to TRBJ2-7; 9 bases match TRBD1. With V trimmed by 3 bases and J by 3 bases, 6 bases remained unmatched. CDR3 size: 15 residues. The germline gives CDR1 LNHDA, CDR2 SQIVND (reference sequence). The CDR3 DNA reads TGTGCCAGTAGTATCTCTCTGGGACAGGGCTACGAGCAGTACTTC. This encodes CASSISLGQGYEQYF.

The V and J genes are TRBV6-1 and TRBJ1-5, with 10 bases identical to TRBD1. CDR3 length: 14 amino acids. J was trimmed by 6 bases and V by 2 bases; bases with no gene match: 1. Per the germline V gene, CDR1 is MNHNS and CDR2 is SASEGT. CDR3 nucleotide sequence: TGTGCCAGCAGTGAAAGGACAGGGGGTCAGCCCCAGCATTTT. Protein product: CASSERTGGQPQHF.

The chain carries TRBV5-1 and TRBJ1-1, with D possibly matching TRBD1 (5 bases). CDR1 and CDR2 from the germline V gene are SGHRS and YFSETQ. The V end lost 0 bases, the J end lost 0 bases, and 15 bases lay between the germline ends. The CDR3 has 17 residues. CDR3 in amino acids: CASSLAAGSDMNTEAFF. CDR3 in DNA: TGCGCCAGCAGCTTGGCTGCAGGGAGTGACATGAACACTGAAGCTTTCTTT.

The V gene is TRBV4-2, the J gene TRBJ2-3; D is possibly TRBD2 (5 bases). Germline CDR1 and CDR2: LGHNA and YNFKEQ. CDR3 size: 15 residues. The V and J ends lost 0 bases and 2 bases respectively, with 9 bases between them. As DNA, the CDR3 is TGTGCCAGCAGCCAAGATACGGACTTCACAGATACGCAGTATTTT. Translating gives CASSQDTDFTDTQYF.

DNA for the CDR3: TGTGCCAGCAGCCAAGATGGCATCCACTCTGGAAACACCATATATTTT. Amino acids: CASSQDGIHSGNTIYF. The chain employs TRBV3-1 (or the pseudogene TRBV3-2) and TRBJ1-3; D gene unclear. The CDR3 extends over 16 amino acids. Germline V lookup: CDR1 LGHDT, CDR2 YNNKEL (reference sequence). The germline V and J ends were trimmed by 0 bases and 0 bases, with 9 bases remaining between them.

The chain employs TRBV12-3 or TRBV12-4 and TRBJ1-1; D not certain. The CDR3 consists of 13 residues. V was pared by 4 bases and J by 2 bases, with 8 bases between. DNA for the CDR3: TGTGCCAGCAGTTATAGGATTAACACTGAAGCTTTCTTT. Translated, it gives CASSYRINTEAFF.

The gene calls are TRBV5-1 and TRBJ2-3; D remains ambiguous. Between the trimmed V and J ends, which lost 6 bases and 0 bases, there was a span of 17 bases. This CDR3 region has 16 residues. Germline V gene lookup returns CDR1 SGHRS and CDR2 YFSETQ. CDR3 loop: CASTIGGSDSTDTQYF. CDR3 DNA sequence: TGCGCCAGCACCATTGGTGGCTCGGACAGCACAGATACGCAGTATTTT.

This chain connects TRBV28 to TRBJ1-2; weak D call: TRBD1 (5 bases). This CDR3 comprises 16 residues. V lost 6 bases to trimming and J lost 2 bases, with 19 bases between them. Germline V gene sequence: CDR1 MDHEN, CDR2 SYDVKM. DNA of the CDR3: TGTGCCAGCAGCCTAAGGGAGGGGCGAGGGAACTATGGCTACACCTTC. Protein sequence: CASSLREGRGNYGYTF.

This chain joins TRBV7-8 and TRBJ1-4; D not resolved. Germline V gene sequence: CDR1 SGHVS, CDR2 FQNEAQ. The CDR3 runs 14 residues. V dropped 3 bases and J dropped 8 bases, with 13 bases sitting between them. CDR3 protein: CASSFTGPGEKLFF. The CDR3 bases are TGTGCCAGCAGCTTCACCGGGCCGGGAGAAAAACTGTTTTTT.

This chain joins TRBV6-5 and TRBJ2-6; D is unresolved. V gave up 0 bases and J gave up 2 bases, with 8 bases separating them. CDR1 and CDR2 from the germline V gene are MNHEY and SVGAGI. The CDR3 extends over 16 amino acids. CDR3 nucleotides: TGTGCCAGCAGTTACTCGATTGGGGCTGGGGCCAACGTCCTGACTTTC. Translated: CASSYSIGAGANVLTF.

DNA for the CDR3: TGTGCCAGCATCCCTTGGGACAGGGATAATTCACCCCTCCACTTT. Residues: CASIPWDRDNSPLHF. The chain couples TRBV7-9 to TRBJ1-6; 9 positions match TRBD1. The CDR3 loop spans 15 amino acids. In germline, CDR1 is SEHNR, CDR2 FQNEAQ (reference sequence). Trimming cost V 7 bases and J 5 bases; bases outside gene matches: 6.

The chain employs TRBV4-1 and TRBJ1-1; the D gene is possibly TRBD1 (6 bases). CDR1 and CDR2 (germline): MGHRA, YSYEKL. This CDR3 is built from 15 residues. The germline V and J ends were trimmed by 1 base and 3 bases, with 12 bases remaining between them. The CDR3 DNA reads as TGCGCCAGCAGCCAAGGTCCAGGGACATACACTGAAGCTTTCTTT. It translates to CASSQGPGTYTEAFF.

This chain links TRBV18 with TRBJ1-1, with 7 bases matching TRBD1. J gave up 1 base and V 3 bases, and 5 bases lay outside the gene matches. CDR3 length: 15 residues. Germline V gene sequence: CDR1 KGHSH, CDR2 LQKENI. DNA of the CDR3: TGTGCCAGCTCACCCGGAAGGACAGGGAACACTGAAGCTTTCTTT. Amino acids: CASSPGRTGNTEAFF.

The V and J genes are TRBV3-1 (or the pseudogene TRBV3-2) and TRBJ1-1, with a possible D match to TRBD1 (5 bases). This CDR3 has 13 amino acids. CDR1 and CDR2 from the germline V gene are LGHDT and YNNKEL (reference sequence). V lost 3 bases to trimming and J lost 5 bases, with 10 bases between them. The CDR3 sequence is CASSQDNGTEAFF. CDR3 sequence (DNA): TGTGCCAGCAGCCAGGACAACGGGACTGAAGCTTTCTTT.

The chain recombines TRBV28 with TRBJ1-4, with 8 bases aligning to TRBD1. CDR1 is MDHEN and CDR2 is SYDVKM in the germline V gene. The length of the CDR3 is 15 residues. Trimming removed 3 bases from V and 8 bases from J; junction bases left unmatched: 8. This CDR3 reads CASSFGQGLGEKLFF. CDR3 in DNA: TGTGCCAGCAGTTTCGGACAGGGTCTCGGCGAAAAACTGTTTTTT.

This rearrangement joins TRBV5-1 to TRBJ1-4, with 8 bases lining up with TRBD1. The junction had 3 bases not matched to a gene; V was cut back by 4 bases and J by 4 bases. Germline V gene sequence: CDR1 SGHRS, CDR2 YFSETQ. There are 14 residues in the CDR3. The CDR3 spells CASSPTGDNEKLFF. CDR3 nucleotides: TGCGCCAGCAGCCCGACAGGGGATAATGAAAAACTGTTTTTT.

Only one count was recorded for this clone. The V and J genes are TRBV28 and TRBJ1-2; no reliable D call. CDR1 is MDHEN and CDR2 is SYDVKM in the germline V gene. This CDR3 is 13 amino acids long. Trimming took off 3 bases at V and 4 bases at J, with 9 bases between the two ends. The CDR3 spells CASSFRGSYGYTF. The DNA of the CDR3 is TGTGCCAGCAGTTTTCGGGGAAGCTATGGCTACACCTTC.

CDR3 sequence: CAISESGTGGRSANTEAFF. CDR3 coding DNA: TGTGCCATCAGTGAGAGTGGGACAGGGGGAAGGTCGGCGAACACTGAAGCTTTCTTT. The rearrangement uses TRBV10-3 and TRBJ1-1; TRBD1 agrees at 11 bases. The CDR3 length is 19 residues. CDR1 and CDR2 (germline): ENHRY, SYGVKD. Losses at the gene ends were 2 bases for V and 1 base for J; bases not matched to a gene: 12.

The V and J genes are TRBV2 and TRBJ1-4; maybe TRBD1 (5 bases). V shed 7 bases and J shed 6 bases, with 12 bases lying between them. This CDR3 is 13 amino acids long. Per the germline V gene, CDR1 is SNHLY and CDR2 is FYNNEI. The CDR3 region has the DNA TGTGCCAGCAAGTGGGGGGAGGATGAAAAACTGTTTTTT. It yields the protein CASKWGEDEKLFF.

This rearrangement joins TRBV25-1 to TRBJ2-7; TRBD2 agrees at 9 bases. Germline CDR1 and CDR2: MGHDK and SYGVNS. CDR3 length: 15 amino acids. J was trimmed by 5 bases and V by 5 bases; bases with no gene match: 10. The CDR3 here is CASSSPSGAYDEQYF. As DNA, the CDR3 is TGTGCCAGCAGTAGCCCTAGCGGGGCTTACGACGAGCAGTACTTC.

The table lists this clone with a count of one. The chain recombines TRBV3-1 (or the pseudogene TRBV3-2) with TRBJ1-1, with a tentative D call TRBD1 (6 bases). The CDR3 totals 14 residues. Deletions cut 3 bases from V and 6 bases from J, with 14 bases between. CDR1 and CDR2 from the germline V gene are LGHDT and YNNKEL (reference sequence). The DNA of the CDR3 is TGTGCCAGCAGCCAGGGGACATCAGGCGCTGAAGCTTTCTTT. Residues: CASSQGTSGAEAFF.

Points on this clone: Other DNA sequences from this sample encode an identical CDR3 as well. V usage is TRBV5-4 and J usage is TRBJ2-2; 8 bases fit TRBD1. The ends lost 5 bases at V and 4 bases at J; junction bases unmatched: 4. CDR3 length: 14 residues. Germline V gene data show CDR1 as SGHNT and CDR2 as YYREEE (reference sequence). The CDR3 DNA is TGTGCCAGCAGTTTACAGGGGGGCACCGGGGAGCTGTTTTTT. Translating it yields CASSLQGGTGELFF.

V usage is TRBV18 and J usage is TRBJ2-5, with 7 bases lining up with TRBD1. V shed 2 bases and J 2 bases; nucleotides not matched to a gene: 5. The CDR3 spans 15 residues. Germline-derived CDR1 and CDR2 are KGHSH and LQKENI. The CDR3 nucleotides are TGTGCCAGCTCACCAAGACCGGGACAGCAAGAGACCCAGTACTTC. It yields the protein CASSPRPGQQETQYF.

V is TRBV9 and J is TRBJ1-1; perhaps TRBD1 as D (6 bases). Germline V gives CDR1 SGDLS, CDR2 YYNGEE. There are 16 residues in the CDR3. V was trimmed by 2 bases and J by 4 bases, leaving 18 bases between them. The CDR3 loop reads CASSVPIQGPLTEAFF. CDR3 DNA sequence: TGTGCCAGCAGCGTGCCGATACAGGGCCCCCTCACTGAAGCTTTCTTT. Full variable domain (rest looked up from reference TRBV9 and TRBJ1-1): DSGVTQTPKHLITATGQRVTLRCSPRSGDLSVYWYQQSLDQGLQFLIQYYNGEERAKGNILERFSAQQFPDLHSELNLSSLELGDSALYFCASSVPIQGPLTEAFFGQGTRLTVV.

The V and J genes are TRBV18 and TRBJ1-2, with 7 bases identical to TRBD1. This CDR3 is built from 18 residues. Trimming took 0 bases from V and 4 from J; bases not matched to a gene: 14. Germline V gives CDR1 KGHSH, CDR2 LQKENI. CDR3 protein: CASSPPGRGSRMVYGYTF. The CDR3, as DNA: TGTGCCAGCTCACCACCCGGCAGGGGGTCTCGGATGGTCTATGGCTACACCTTC.

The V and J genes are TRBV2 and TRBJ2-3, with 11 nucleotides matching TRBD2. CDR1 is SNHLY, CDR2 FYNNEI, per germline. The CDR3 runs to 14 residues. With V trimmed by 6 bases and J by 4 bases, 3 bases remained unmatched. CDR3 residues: CASRASGGSDTQYF. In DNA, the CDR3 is TGTGCCAGCAGAGCTAGCGGGGGGTCAGATACGCAGTATTTT. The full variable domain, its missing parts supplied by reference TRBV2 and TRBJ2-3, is EPEVTQTPSHQVTQMGQEVILRCVPISNHLYFYWYRQILGQKVEFLVSFYNNEISEKSEIFDDQFSVERPDGSNFTLKIRSTKLEDSAMYFCASRASGGSDTQYFGPGTRLTVL.

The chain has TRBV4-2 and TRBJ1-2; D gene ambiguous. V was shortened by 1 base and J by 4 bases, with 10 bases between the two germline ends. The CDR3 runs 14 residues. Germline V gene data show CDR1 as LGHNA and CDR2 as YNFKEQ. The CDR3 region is CASSQVGNIYGYTF. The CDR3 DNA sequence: TGTGCCAGCAGCCAAGTAGGGAACATCTATGGCTACACCTTC.